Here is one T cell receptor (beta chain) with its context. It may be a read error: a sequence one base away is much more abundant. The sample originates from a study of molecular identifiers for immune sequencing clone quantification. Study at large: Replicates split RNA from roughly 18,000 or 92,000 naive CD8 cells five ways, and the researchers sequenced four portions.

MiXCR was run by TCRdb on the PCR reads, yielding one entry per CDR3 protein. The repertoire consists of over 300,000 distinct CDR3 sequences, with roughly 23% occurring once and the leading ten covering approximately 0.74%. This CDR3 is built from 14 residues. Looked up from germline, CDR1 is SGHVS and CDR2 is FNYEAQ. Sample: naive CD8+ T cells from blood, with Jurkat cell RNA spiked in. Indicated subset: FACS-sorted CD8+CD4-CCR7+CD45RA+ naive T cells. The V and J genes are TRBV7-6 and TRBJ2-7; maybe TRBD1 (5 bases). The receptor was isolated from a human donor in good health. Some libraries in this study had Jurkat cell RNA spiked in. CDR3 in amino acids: CASSSVDSSYEQHF. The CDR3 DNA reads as TGTGCCAGCAGCTCCGTCGACAGCTCCTACGAGCAGCACTTC.